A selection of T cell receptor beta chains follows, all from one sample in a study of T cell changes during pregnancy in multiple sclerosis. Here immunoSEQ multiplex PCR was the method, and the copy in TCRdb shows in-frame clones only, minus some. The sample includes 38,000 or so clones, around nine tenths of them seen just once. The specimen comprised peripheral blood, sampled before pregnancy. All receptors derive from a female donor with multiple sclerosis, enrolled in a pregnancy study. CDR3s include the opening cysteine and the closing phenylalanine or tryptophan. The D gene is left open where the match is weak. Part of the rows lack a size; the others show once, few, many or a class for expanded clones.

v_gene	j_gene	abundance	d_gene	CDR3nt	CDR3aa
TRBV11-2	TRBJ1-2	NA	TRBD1	TGTGCCAGCAGCTTAAGTGGCCTGCGGTTGGACAGGGGGCTAGATGGCTACACCTTC	CASSLSGLRLDRGLDGYTF
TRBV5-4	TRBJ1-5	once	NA	TGTGCCAGCAGCTTGGACCCTCAGAATCAGCCCCAGCATTTT	CASSLDPQNQPQHF
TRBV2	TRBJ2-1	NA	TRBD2	TGTGCCAGCAGTCCAAGGACTAGCGGGAGAAGTAATGAGCAGTTCTTC	CASSPRTSGRSNEQFF
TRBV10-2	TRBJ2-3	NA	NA	TGCGCCAGCAGTGACGCAGGGAGCACAGATACGCAGTATTTT	CASSDAGSTDTQYF
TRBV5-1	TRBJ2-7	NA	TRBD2	TGCGCCAGCAGCTTGGTCGCGGGAGGGCCAGGGTACGAGCAGTACTTC	CASSLVAGGPGYEQYF
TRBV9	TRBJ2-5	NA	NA	TGTGCCAGCAGCGTAGTTTTAATAAGGGCAGGGAGGCAAGAGACCCAGTACTTC	CASSVVLIRAGRQETQYF
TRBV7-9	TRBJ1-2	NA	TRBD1	TGTGCCAGCAGCCTACCCCGACAGGGAGCAAAGTATGGCTACACCTTC	CASSLPRQGAKYGYTF
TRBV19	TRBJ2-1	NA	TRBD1	TGTGCCAGTAGGAGACAGGGAGCCGGTTTAGACAATGAGCAGTTCTTC	CASRRQGAGLDNEQFF
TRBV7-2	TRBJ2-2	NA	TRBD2	TGTGCCAGCAGCCCCCGGACTAGTTCCGGGGAGCTGTTTTTT	CASSPRTSSGELFF
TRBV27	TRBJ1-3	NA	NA	TGTGCCAGCAGTCTCCGAGAAACAGATCAGGGGTGGGCTGGAAACACCATATATTTT	CASSLRETDQGWAGNTIYF
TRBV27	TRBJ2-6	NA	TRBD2	TGTGCCAGCGGGCCTCTAGCGGGAGTCTCTGGGGCCAACGTCCTGACTTTC	CASGPLAGVSGANVLTF
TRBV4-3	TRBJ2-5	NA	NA	TGCGCCAGCAGCCAAGATCGGTCAGGACTATACCAAGAGACCCAGTACTTC	CASSQDRSGLYQETQYF
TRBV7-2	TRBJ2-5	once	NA	TGTGCCAGCAGTCTAGACAGGTACCAAGAGACCCAGTACTTC	CASSLDRYQETQYF
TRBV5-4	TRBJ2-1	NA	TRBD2	TGTGCCAGCAGCCCGACTAGCGGGAGGGGCAATGAGCAGTTCTTC	CASSPTSGRGNEQFF
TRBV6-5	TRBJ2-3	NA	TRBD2	TGTGCCAGCAGTTACGGACTAGCGGAGAGCACAGATACGCAGTATTTT	CASSYGLAESTDTQYF
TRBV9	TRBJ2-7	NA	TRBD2	TGTGCCAGCAGCGTAGACGTTGGGAGGGAACACGAGCAGTACTTC	CASSVDVGREHEQYF
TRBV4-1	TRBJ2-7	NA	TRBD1	TGCGCCAGCAGCCAAGTCGCAGGGGGCAAGGGCGAGCAGTACTTC	CASSQVAGGKGEQYF
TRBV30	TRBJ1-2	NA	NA	TGTGCCTGGAGTAGAGGAGGGGCCACCTATGGCTACACCTTC	CAWSRGGATYGYTF
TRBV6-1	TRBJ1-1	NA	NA	TGTGCCAGTAAGACAGCGAACACTGAAGCTTTCTTT	CASKTANTEAFF
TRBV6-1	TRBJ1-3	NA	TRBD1	TGTGCCAGCAGTGAAGCCTTAGCAGGGGGAATCGGAAACACCATATATTTT	CASSEALAGGIGNTIYF
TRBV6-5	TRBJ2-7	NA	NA	TGTGCCAGCAGTTACTCCCAGGGCTCCTACGAGCAGTACTTC	CASSYSQGSYEQYF
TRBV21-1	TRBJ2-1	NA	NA	TGTGCCAGCAGCAAAGGGACTAGCGGGAATGAGCAGTTCTTC	CASSKGTSGNEQFF
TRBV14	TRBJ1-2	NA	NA	TGTGCCAGCAGCCAAGATCGTGGGGCAGGGTACTTCTATGGCTACACCTTC	CASSQDRGAGYFYGYTF
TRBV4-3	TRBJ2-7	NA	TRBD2	TGCGCCAGCAGCCAAGGTGGGACTAGCGGGGCTAGCTCCTACGAGCAGTACTTC	CASSQGGTSGASSYEQYF
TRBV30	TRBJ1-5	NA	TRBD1	TGTGCCTGGGGACAGGGGACTGTTAGCAATCAGCCCCAGCATTTT	CAWGQGTVSNQPQHF
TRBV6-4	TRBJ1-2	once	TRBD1	TGTGCCAGCAGTGACTCCACGGAGGGGGCGAGCGGCTACACCTTC	CASSDSTEGASGYTF
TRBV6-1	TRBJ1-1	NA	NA	TGTGCCAGCAGTCAGGTCAACACTGAAGCTTTCTTT	CASSQVNTEAFF
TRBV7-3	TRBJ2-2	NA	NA	TGTGCCAGCAGCGCGGGACCAAGCACCGGGGAGCTGTTTTTT	CASSAGPSTGELFF
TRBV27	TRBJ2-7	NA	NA	TGTGCCAGCAGTTCCTACTCTGACCTAGCCTACGAGCAGTACTTC	CASSSYSDLAYEQYF
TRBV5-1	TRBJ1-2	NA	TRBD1	TGCGCCAGCAGCATACAGGGGGATGGCTACACCTTC	CASSIQGDGYTF
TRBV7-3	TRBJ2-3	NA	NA	TGTGCCAGCAGCTTCCGCAGAGGAGATACGCAGTATTTT	CASSFRRGDTQYF
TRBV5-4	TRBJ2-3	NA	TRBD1	TGTGCCAGCAGCTTAGGACAGGGCGAGACAGATACGCAGTATTTT	CASSLGQGETDTQYF
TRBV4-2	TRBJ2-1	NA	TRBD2	TGTGCCAGCAGCCAAGTATTTCGAGGGACTAGCGGGTACAATGAGCAGTTCTTC	CASSQVFRGTSGYNEQFF
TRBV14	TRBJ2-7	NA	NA	TGTGCCAGCAGCCAAGATTCCGCCGGGAGAAGTAAGGGCGAGCAGTACTTC	CASSQDSAGRSKGEQYF
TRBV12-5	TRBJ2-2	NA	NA	TGTGCTAGTGGTCCGACAACCGGGGAGCTGTTTTTT	CASGPTTGELFF
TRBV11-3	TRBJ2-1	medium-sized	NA	TGTGCCAGCAGCTTAGGGTCCAGTGGCGAGCAGTTCTTC	CASSLGSSGEQFF
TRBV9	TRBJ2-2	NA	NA	TGTGCCAGCAGCGAGGCCCCTAGAGGCACCGGGGAGCTGTTTTTT	CASSEAPRGTGELFF
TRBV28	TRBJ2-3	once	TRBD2	TGTGCCAGCAGTTTACTACTAGCGGTTAGCACAGATACGCAGTATTTT	CASSLLLAVSTDTQYF
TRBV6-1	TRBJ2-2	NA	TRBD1	TGTGCCAGCAGTGAAGCCGACAGGGTCACCGGGGAGCTGTTTTTT	CASSEADRVTGELFF
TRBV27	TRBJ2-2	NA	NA	TGTGCCAGCAGTCCGGCAACTATCTCCTCCTGGCTGGATCTGGGGGAGCTGTTTTTT	CASSPATISSWLDLGELFF
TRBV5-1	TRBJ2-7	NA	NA	TGCGCCAGCAGCCCTCTAGGTGTTCCGGCCGCCGAGCAGTACTTC	CASSPLGVPAAEQYF
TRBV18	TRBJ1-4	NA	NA	TGTGCCAGCTCACCTAATGCAGCAGGAGGGGAAAAACTGTTTTTT	CASSPNAAGGEKLFF
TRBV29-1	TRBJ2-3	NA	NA	TGCAGCGTTGTCGAACAGGTCGGAGCAGATACGCAGTATTTT	CSVVEQVGADTQYF
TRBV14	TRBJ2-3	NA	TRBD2	TGTGCCAGCAGCCAAGGGGGAGGACTAGCGCGAGAGAACACAGATACGCAGTATTTT	CASSQGGGLARENTDTQYF
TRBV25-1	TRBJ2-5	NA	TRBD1	TGTGCCAGCAGTACCGGGACAGGGGTTGAGACCCAGTACTTC	CASSTGTGVETQYF